These 22 T cell receptor beta chains came from one sample sequenced in a study of cytomegalovirus exposure and HLA in healthy donors. This PCR relied on a set of 60 Vbeta primers and 13 Jbeta primers. The assay was immunoSEQ multiplex PCR, and TCRdb's table has in-frame clones only and misses some. In the table there are 140,000 or so clones, roughly 80% of which are singletons. The sequenced sample was PBMCs. The receptors come from a woman between 40 and 55 years old in good health and CMV-seropositive.

This clone showed up just once. Compared with germline, one end of the junction differs, possibly owing to a read error. The gene calls are TRBV2 and TRBJ2-7; TRBD2 is a possible D gene (5 bases). This CDR3 has 13 residues. Germline V gene sequence: CDR1 SNHLY, CDR2 FYNNEI. The CDR3 coding sequence is TGTGCCAGCAGTGAAGGAGGAGGCTACGAGCAGTGCTTC. Translation gives CASSEGGGYEQCF.

The chain uses TRBV13 and TRBJ2-5; D is ambiguous. V was trimmed by 3 bases and J by 5 bases, leaving 13 bases between them. In germline, CDR1 is PRHDT, CDR2 FYEKMQ (reference sequence). CDR3 length equals 14 residues. The CDR3 here is CASSFNLGWETQYF. The CDR3 coding sequence is TGTGCCAGCAGCTTTAATCTGGGCTGGGAGACCCAGTACTTC.

This chain links TRBV28 with TRBJ2-4; maybe TRBD1 (6 bases). Germline CDR1 MDHEN, CDR2 SYDVKM. Trimming took 8 bases from V and 3 from J, leaving 20 bases between them. This CDR3 spans 16 amino acids. CDR3 residues: CASGGLGVEGKNIQYF. The CDR3 DNA reads as TGTGCCAGCGGGGGCCTGGGGGTTGAGGGCAAAAACATTCAGTACTTC.

This clone was observed once. This chain connects TRBV6-1 to TRBJ1-1; tentatively, D is TRBD1 (5 bases). The CDR3 sequence is 14 residues long. Germline V lookup: CDR1 MNHNS, CDR2 SASEGT. V lost 4 bases, J lost 3 bases, and 12 bases lay in between. The CDR3 spells CASSVAGRDTEAFF. The CDR3 DNA reads as TGTGCCAGCAGTGTAGCAGGGCGGGACACTGAAGCTTTCTTT.

The genes are TRBV5-1 and TRBJ2-2; 7 bases agree with TRBD1. Germline CDR1 SGHRS, CDR2 YFSETQ. With 0 bases clipped from V and 5 bases from J, the junction kept 7 bases outside the gene matches. The CDR3 has 16 residues. CDR3 amino acids: CASSLVGTAMTGELFF. In DNA, the CDR3 is TGCGCCAGCAGCTTGGTGGGGACAGCCATGACCGGGGAGCTGTTTTTT.

The CDR3, as DNA: TGTGCCAGTAGTATACGGAGGGCCGGGGAGCTGTTTTTT. Translated: CASSIRRAGELFF. The V gene is TRBV19, the J gene TRBJ2-2; D possibly corresponds to TRBD2 (6 bases). V lost 2 bases and J lost 6, with 7 bases in between. The germline V gene encodes CDR1 LNHDA and CDR2 SQIVND (reference sequence). The CDR3 runs 13 residues. Combining the CDR3 with reference TRBV19 and TRBJ2-2 gives the whole variable domain DGGITQSPKYLFRKEGQNVTLSCEQNLNHDAMYWYRQDPGQGLRLIYYSQIVNDFQKGDIAEGYSVSREKKESFPLTVTSAQKNPTAFYLCASSIRRAGELFFGEGSRLTVL.

The chain uses TRBV5-4 and TRBJ2-3, with TRBD2 identical over 7 bases. The V gene's germline CDR1 is SGHNT and CDR2 YYREEE (reference sequence). This CDR3 has 16 residues. Trimming cost V 0 bases and J 2 bases; bases outside gene matches: 6. In nucleotides, the CDR3 is TGTGCCAGCAGCTTGGGAACTAGCGCTACCACAGATACGCAGTATTTT. Its protein product is CASSLGTSATTDTQYF.

DNA of the CDR3: TGTGCCAGCCGGTCGATTTTTGGCTCTGGAAACACCATATATTTT. This translates into CASRSIFGSGNTIYF. This chain connects TRBV5-5 to TRBJ1-3, with D unclear. There are 15 residues in the CDR3. V lost 7 bases and J 0 bases, leaving 14 bases between the germline ends. CDR1 and CDR2 from the germline V gene are SGHKS and YYEKEE (reference sequence).

The chain joins TRBV29-1 to TRBJ2-7, with 8 bases aligning to TRBD1. The CDR3 sequence is 15 residues long. Unmatched junction bases numbered 8, after V lost 0 bases and J lost 4 bases. Germline V gene data show CDR1 as SQVTM and CDR2 as ANQGSEA. CDR3 amino acids: CSVEENRGTTYEQYF. The CDR3 DNA is TGCAGCGTTGAAGAGAACAGGGGGACCACTTACGAGCAGTACTTC.

CDR3 in amino acids: CASSYGGGTYEQYF. CDR3 sequence (DNA): TGTGCCAGCAGTTATGGCGGGGGGACCTACGAGCAGTACTTC. This chain connects TRBV6-5 to TRBJ2-7; 8 positions agree with TRBD2. The V and J ends lost 3 bases and 2 bases, in that order; junction bases with no gene match: 3. This CDR3 spans 14 amino acids. In germline, CDR1 is MNHEY, CDR2 SVGAGI.

This clone was seen a single time. This chain joins TRBV4-2 and TRBJ2-2; 16 nucleotides line up with TRBD2. Germline CDR1 LGHNA, CDR2 YNFKEQ. The ends lost 1 base at V and 5 bases at J; junction bases unmatched: 7. CDR3 length equals 19 residues. The CDR3 DNA reads TGTGCCAGCAGCCAAGCTCCGGGACTAGCGGGGGGGCCGACCGGGGAGCTGTTTTTT. Translation gives CASSQAPGLAGGPTGELFF.

The V gene is TRBV7-2, the J gene TRBJ1-6, with 9 bases identical to TRBD1. The CDR3 loop spans 14 amino acids. V was pared by 5 bases and J by 9 bases, with 5 bases of the junction left unmatched. Germline CDR1 is SGHTA and CDR2 is FQGNSA. CDR3 loop: CASSRQGVGSPLHF. CDR3 in DNA: TGTGCCAGCAGCCGACAGGGGGTCGGTTCACCCCTCCACTTT. Complete variable domain (other parts from reference TRBV7-2 and TRBJ1-6): GAGVSQSPSNKVTEKGKDVELRCDPISGHTALYWYRQSLGQGLEFLIYFQGNSAPDKSGLPSDRFSAERTGGSVSTLTIQRTQQEDSAVYLCASSRQGVGSPLHFGNGTRLTVT.

The chain uses TRBV6-1 and TRBJ2-5; no clear D. V was shortened by 1 base and J by 4 bases, with 7 bases between the two germline ends. Germline V CDR1 and CDR2: MNHNS, SASEGT. The CDR3 consists of 13 residues. The CDR3 coding sequence is TGTGCCAGCAGTGAAGGGAGCCGAGAGACCCAGTACTTC. Its protein product is CASSEGSRETQYF.

In this sample, this clone turned up once. The V gene is TRBV6-5, the J gene TRBJ2-1; TRBD1 matches 7 bases. The CDR3 length is 14 residues. CDR1 and CDR2 (germline): MNHEY, SVGAGI. V lost 7 bases, J lost 4 bases, and 7 bases stayed unmatched. The CDR3 region has the DNA TGTGCCAGCAAAATAGACAGGGAGTACAATGAGCAGTTCTTC. Amino acids: CASKIDREYNEQFF.

This rearrangement joins TRBV7-2 to TRBJ2-1, with D possibly TRBD2 on 6 matching bases. Trimming shortened V by 5 bases and J by 8 bases, and 16 bases separated the two germline ends. Germline assignment: CDR1 SGHTA and CDR2 FQGNSA. The CDR3 covers 14 residues. CDR3 nucleotides: TGTGCCAGCAGCCCCCCGGGGGTAGCGCATGAGCAGTTCTTC. It yields the protein CASSPPGVAHEQFF.

As for this clone: One junction end disagrees with the germline gene, perhaps due to a read error. J is TRBJ2-5 and V is TRBV7-9; D call uncertain. Germline V gene data show CDR1 as SEHNR and CDR2 as FQNEAQ (reference sequence). The CDR3 runs to 17 residues. For the CDR3, the DNA is TGTTCCAGCAGCTTAACTGAACGCTTCGTGATTCAAGAGACCCAGTACTTC. Translating gives CSSSLTERFVIQETQYF.

This chain joins TRBV10-2 and TRBJ2-7; weak D call: TRBD2 (5 bases). The CDR3 contains 14 residues. CDR1 and CDR2 (germline): WSHSY, SAAADI. V lost 3 bases, J lost 5 bases, and 14 bases lay in between. The CDR3 coding sequence is TGCGCCAGCAGTGAAATTGTGGGAGTCCACGAGCAGTACTTC. Encoded protein: CASSEIVGVHEQYF.

The V gene is TRBV27, the J gene TRBJ2-7, with 7 bases matching TRBD1. The J segment lost 1 base and the V segment lost 7 bases, leaving 10 bases of the junction unmatched. The CDR3 sequence is 15 residues long. CDR1 and CDR2 (germline): MNHEY, SMNVEV (reference sequence). The CDR3 protein is CASTDRRGQSYEQYF. The CDR3 DNA reads TGTGCCAGCACGGATAGAAGGGGGCAATCCTACGAGCAGTACTTC.

This clone showed up just a few times. The chain has TRBV28 and TRBJ2-7; TRBD2 agrees at 8 bases. The J segment lost 7 bases and the V segment lost 2 bases, leaving 10 bases of the junction unmatched. The CDR3 runs 15 residues. The germline V gene has CDR1 MDHEN and CDR2 SYDVKM. Here the CDR3 reads CASSLTGTRGLEQYF. In nucleotides, the CDR3 is TGTGCCAGCAGTTTAACCGGGACTAGGGGTTTGGAGCAGTACTTC. The full variable domain, rest sourced from reference TRBV28 and TRBJ2-7, is DVKVTQSSRYLVKRTGEKVFLECVQDMDHENMFWYRQDPGLGLRLIYFSYDVKMKEKGDIPEGYSVSREKKERFSLILESASTNQTSMYLCASSLTGTRGLEQYFGPGTRLTVT.

The CDR3 protein is CASSPSSGAFLEYF. The CDR3 DNA reads TGTGCCAGCAGTCCCTCGAGCGGGGCCTTTCTGGAGTACTTC. This rearrangement joins TRBV27 to TRBJ2-7, with 7 bases matching TRBD2. The CDR3 is 14 residues long. CDR1 is MNHEY, CDR2 SMNVEV, per germline (reference sequence). The trim removed 5 bases at V and 11 bases at J, leaving 15 bases unmatched.

The chain combines TRBV7-2 with TRBJ2-1; 7 positions agree with TRBD2. The germline CDR1 and CDR2 sequences are SGHTA and FQGNSA. After removal of 1 base from V and 6 bases from J, the junction contained 6 bases not matched to a gene. The CDR3 covers 15 residues. CDR3 bases: TGTGCCAGCAGCTTAGAAGGGACTAACCCCAATGAGCAGTTCTTC. Translated: CASSLEGTNPNEQFF.

V is TRBV2 and J is TRBJ1-5, with a possible D match to TRBD1 (6 bases). Germline lookup yields CDR1 SNHLY and CDR2 FYNNEI. Trimming left V 4 bases short and J 0 bases short, with 10 bases between. The CDR3 has 15 amino acids. The CDR3, as DNA: TGTGCCAGCAGTGCTGAACAGGGTAGCAATCAGCCCCAGCATTTT. Translation: CASSAEQGSNQPQHF.